Presented here are 2 T cell receptor beta chains from one specimen sequenced in a study of blood T cell repertoires in COVID-19. Measured with immunoSEQ multiplex PCR; TCRdb has only the in-frame clones, and not every one. The table lists approximately 180,000 clones, over 75% of them singletons, with 15% to 20% in the top ten. The sample was peripheral blood. The receptors come from a person aged 65-85 years with COVID-19, enrolled during active disease.

The chain has TRBV7-8 and TRBJ2-2; D is perhaps TRBD2 (5 bases). The V and J ends lost 3 bases and 7 bases respectively, with 9 bases between them. Germline V CDR1 and CDR2: SGHVS, FQNEAQ. The CDR3 extends over 13 amino acids. In nucleotides, the CDR3 is TGTGCCAGCAGCTTGAGGGTGGGCGGGGAGCTGTTTTTT. It yields the protein CASSLRVGGELFF.

The chain is built from TRBV13 and TRBJ2-1; 9 nucleotides agree with TRBD2. The CDR3 is 16 residues long. Germline V gene lookup returns CDR1 PRHDT and CDR2 FYEKMQ (reference sequence). Trimming cost V 2 bases and J 9 bases; bases outside gene matches: 11. CDR3: CASSLQSSGTNGEQFF. CDR3 DNA: TGTGCCAGCAGCTTACAGTCTAGCGGGACAAACGGTGAGCAGTTCTTC. Full variable domain (missing parts from reference TRBV13 and TRBJ2-1): AAGVIQSPRHLIKEKRETATLKCYPIPRHDTVYWYQQGPGQDPQFLISFYEKMQSDKGSIPDRFSAQQFSDYHSELNMSSLELGDSALYFCASSLQSSGTNGEQFFGPGTRLTVL.